The next 12 T cell receptor beta chains were all read from a single sample in a study of cytomegalovirus exposure and HLA in healthy donors. PCR used 60 Vbeta primers and 13 Jbeta primers. The method was immunoSEQ multiplex PCR; TCRdb's version includes in-frame clones alone and lacks a portion of them. The data show roughly 100,000 clones, with about four fifths seen just once and 9.5% to 12% held by the top ten. The material sequenced was PBMCs. Receptors originate from a man aged 18-30 years in good health and CMV-seropositive.

The chain combines TRBV7-9 with TRBJ1-5, with 8 bases that match TRBD1. Germline assignment: CDR1 SEHNR and CDR2 FQNEAQ (reference sequence). V shed 5 bases, J shed 5 bases, and the junction held 5 bases outside the gene matches. The CDR3 is 14 amino acids. For the CDR3, the DNA is TGTGCCAGCAGCAAAGGACAGGGTGATCAGCCCCAGCATTTT. Encoded protein: CASSKGQGDQPQHF.

The V call is TRBV29-1, the J call TRBJ2-5; D is uncertain. V lost 0 bases and J lost 5, with 10 bases in between. The CDR3 has 13 amino acids. Germline CDR1 and CDR2: SQVTM and ANQGSEA. CDR3 sequence (DNA): TGCAGCGTTGAAGAATGGGTCGGGGAGACCCAGTACTTC. It is translated as CSVEEWVGETQYF.

The chain uses TRBV19 and TRBJ1-4; the D is unclear. Looked up from germline, CDR1 is LNHDA and CDR2 is SQIVND (reference sequence). V shed 3 bases and J shed 5 bases, with 10 bases lying between them. The CDR3 has 14 residues. CDR3 nucleotide sequence: TGTGCCAGTAGTATCTCCAGGCTGAATGAAAAACTGTTTTTT. Translated: CASSISRLNEKLFF. The complete variable domain, with remaining parts taken from reference TRBV19 and TRBJ1-4, reads DGGITQSPKYLFRKEGQNVTLSCEQNLNHDAMYWYRQDPGQGLRLIYYSQIVNDFQKGDIAEGYSVSREKKESFPLTVTSAQKNPTAFYLCASSISRLNEKLFFGSGTQLSVL.

The rearrangement uses TRBV15 and TRBJ2-1, with 12 positions matching TRBD2. The CDR3 runs 16 residues. Per germline, CDR1 LNHNV and CDR2 YYDKDF (reference sequence). J was trimmed by 5 bases and V by 4 bases; bases with no gene match: 6. The CDR3 DNA reads as TGTGCCACCAGCACTCTAGCGGGGGGGCTGGACAATGAGCAGTTCTTC. Translation: CATSTLAGGLDNEQFF.

V and J are TRBV27 and TRBJ1-1; no clear D gene. The CDR3 totals 14 residues. Trimming left V 8 bases short and J 5 bases short, with 18 bases between. Germline CDR1 MNHEY, CDR2 SMNVEV (reference sequence). CDR3 region: CASAWSDPATEAFF. CDR3 bases: TGTGCCAGCGCCTGGAGCGACCCGGCTACTGAAGCTTTCTTT.

The chain couples TRBV5-4 to TRBJ2-1; 10 nucleotides line up with TRBD2. This CDR3 is 15 amino acids long. The germline V gene has CDR1 SGHNT and CDR2 YYREEE (reference sequence). Trimming removed 4 bases from V and 9 bases from J; junction bases left unmatched: 10. The CDR3 sequence is CASSAQRGGIVEQFF. CDR3 in DNA: TGTGCCAGCAGCGCGCAGCGGGGGGGAATAGTTGAGCAGTTCTTC. The whole variable domain, remainder taken from reference TRBV5-4 and TRBJ2-1, is ETGVTQSPTHLIKTRGQQVTLRCSSQSGHNTVSWYQQALGQGPQFIFQYYREEENGRGNFPPRFSGLQFPNYSSELNVNALELDDSALYLCASSAQRGGIVEQFFGPGTRLTVL.

The chain is built from TRBV28 and TRBJ1-3, with TRBD1 as a possible D gene (6 bases). Germline lookup yields CDR1 MDHEN and CDR2 SYDVKM. The CDR3 covers 16 residues. Between the trimmed V and J ends, which lost 2 bases and 2 bases, there was a span of 13 bases. This CDR3 reads CASSLLVGGAGNTIYF. The CDR3, as DNA: TGTGCCAGCAGTTTACTGGTAGGGGGGGCTGGAAACACCATATATTTT.

The J gene is TRBJ1-4, the V gene TRBV5-1, with D perhaps TRBD1 (5 bases). The CDR3 length is 14 residues. V dropped 5 bases and J dropped 0 bases, with 8 bases sitting between them. Germline CDR1 is SGHRS and CDR2 is YFSETQ. For the CDR3, the DNA is TGCGCCAGCAGGACAGTTGCAACTAATGAAAAACTGTTTTTT. Residues: CASRTVATNEKLFF.

This sequence joins TRBV29-1 and TRBJ1-2; the D is unclear. Germline V gene data show CDR1 as SQVTM and CDR2 as ANQGSEA. The CDR3 extends over 14 amino acids. Trimming removed 7 bases from V and 1 base from J, with 16 bases in between. The CDR3 protein is CSALEGDLNYGYTF. Written as DNA, the CDR3 is TGCAGCGCCCTAGAGGGAGACCTTAACTATGGCTACACCTTC.

This clone was counted only a few times. This rearrangement joins TRBV5-4 to TRBJ2-1; D is undetermined. The V and J ends lost 0 bases and 5 bases respectively, with 9 bases between them. The CDR3 loop spans 14 amino acids. CDR1 is SGHNT and CDR2 is YYREEE in the germline V gene (reference sequence). Written as DNA, the CDR3 is TGTGCCAGCAGCTTGGTCGGAGAGAACAATGAGCAGTTCTTC. Translation: CASSLVGENNEQFF.

This clone has a handful of counts. The V call is TRBV7-2, the J call TRBJ2-7; 7 positions agree with TRBD1. Per germline, CDR1 SGHTA and CDR2 FQGNSA. This CDR3 is 13 amino acids long. V dropped 3 bases and J dropped 5; count of bases not matched to a gene: 4. CDR3 residues: CASSLGTEHEQYF. The CDR3 nucleotides are TGTGCCAGCAGCTTGGGGACAGAACACGAGCAGTACTTC.

The rearrangement joins TRBV7-9 to TRBJ1-2; weak D call: TRBD1 (5 bases). The V and J ends lost 1 base and 9 bases respectively, with 12 bases between them. This CDR3 spans 13 amino acids. In germline, CDR1 is SEHNR, CDR2 FQNEAQ (reference sequence). CDR3 DNA: TGTGCCAGCAGCTTAGGACAGCCCATCAGCTACACCTTC. Translated: CASSLGQPISYTF.